Below, 22 T cell receptor beta chains from the same sample are listed, as sequenced in a study of T cells in Graves' hyperthyroidism and ophthalmopathy. TCR beta CDR3 sequences were amplified from RNA transcripts. The primer set for the first-round RT-PCR of the TCR CDR3 was HTBI. TCRdb independently ran MiXCR on the multiplex PCR reads; one entry per CDR3 protein. Here the sample spans roughly 600,000 distinct CDR3 sequences, roughly 14% being singletons. The sequenced material came from blood. These receptors all stem from a woman aged 50 to 60 with Graves' ophthalmopathy.

The sample holds many counts of this clonotype. This rearrangement joins TRBV11-2 to TRBJ2-2; the D is unclear. Trimming cost V 5 bases and J 0 bases, with 16 bases left between them. Germline V lookup: CDR1 SGHAT, CDR2 FQNNGV. CDR3 size: 17 residues. The CDR3 sequence: CASSRDSTGANTGELFF. CDR3 in DNA: TGTGCCAGCAGCCGAGATTCAACGGGCGCGAACACCGGGGAGCTGTTTTTT. Variable domain in full (rest from reference TRBV11-2 and TRBJ2-2): EAGVAQSPRYKIIEKRQSVAFWCNPISGHATLYWYQQILGQGPKLLIQFQNNGVVDDSQLPKDRFSAERLKGVDSTLKIQPAKLEDSAVYLCASSRDSTGANTGELFFGEGSRLTVL.

On this clonotype: Germline and junction disagree at one end, which may indicate a read error. The chain uses TRBV19 and TRBJ1-5; the D is unclear. The CDR3 contains 17 residues. Germline CDR1 is LNHDA and CDR2 is SQIVND (reference sequence). DNA of the CDR3: TGTGTCAGTAGTACCCTCATGAACCGAGTTAGCAATCAGCCCCAGCATTTT. Residues: CVSSTLMNRVSNQPQHF.

This clonotype was observed at least ten times. The chain couples TRBV6-2 or TRBV6-3 to TRBJ1-1; D is ambiguous. V lost 2 bases and J 0 bases, leaving 7 bases between the germline ends. The CDR3 contains 14 residues. The germline CDR1 and CDR2 sequences are MNHEY and SVGEGT. This chain's CDR3 is CASSYVALNTEAFF. The CDR3 DNA reads TGTGCCAGCAGTTACGTGGCCCTGAACACTGAAGCTTTCTTT.

This chain links TRBV7-9 with TRBJ2-3; TRBD2 aligns across 7 bases. V shed 3 bases, J shed 4 bases, and the junction held 10 bases outside the gene matches. The CDR3 is made up of 16 amino acids. The germline gives CDR1 SEHNR, CDR2 FQNEAQ (reference sequence). CDR3 bases: TGTGCCAGCAGCTTCGGACTAGATCCGTCCCCAGATACGCAGTATTTT. This translates into CASSFGLDPSPDTQYF.

There are many counts of this clonotype. This chain links TRBV6-2 or TRBV6-3 with TRBJ2-3; 9 bases fit TRBD2. CDR3 length: 17 amino acids. In germline, CDR1 is MNHEY, CDR2 SVGEGT. Trimming took 0 bases from V and 6 from J; bases not matched to a gene: 10. Here the CDR3 reads CASSYSEAGGLADTQYF. CDR3 nucleotide sequence: TGTGCCAGCAGTTACTCGGAAGCGGGAGGCCTAGCGGATACGCAGTATTTT.

This clonotype was counted ten times or more. The chain combines TRBV7-2 with TRBJ2-1; the match to TRBD2 covers 9 bases. Germline V lookup: CDR1 SGHTA, CDR2 FQGNSA. CDR3 size: 15 residues. V gave up 1 base and J gave up 6 bases; unmatched junction bases: 4. The CDR3 is CASSLVAGDFNEQFF. The CDR3 DNA reads TGTGCCAGCAGCTTAGTAGCGGGAGATTTCAATGAGCAGTTCTTC. Combining the CDR3 with reference TRBV7-2 and TRBJ2-1 gives the whole variable domain GAGVSQSPSNKVTEKGKDVELRCDPISGHTALYWYRQSLGQGLEFLIYFQGNSAPDKSGLPSDRFSAERTGGSVSTLTIQRTQQEDSAVYLCASSLVAGDFNEQFFGPGTRLTVL.

V is TRBV19 and J is TRBJ2-1; weak D call: TRBD1 (5 bases). Germline V lookup: CDR1 LNHDA, CDR2 SQIVND (reference sequence). This CDR3 has 16 residues. Trimming shortened V by 7 bases and J by 0 bases, and 16 bases separated the two germline ends. This CDR3 reads CASTRRTMSSYNEQFF. CDR3 DNA sequence: TGTGCCAGTACCAGAAGGACAATGAGCTCCTACAATGAGCAGTTCTTC.

In this sample, this clonotype turned up many times. The gene calls are TRBV7-8 and TRBJ1-1, with 10 bases identical to TRBD1. V was clipped by 2 bases and J by 4 bases; unmatched bases: 4. The CDR3 contains 15 residues. Germline V CDR1 and CDR2: SGHVS, FQNEAQ. CDR3 nucleotides: TGTGCCAGCAGCTTACCCTGGACAGGGGGCACTGAAGCTTTCTTT. This sequence encodes CASSLPWTGGTEAFF.

Many counts were recorded for this clonotype. The chain has TRBV20-1 and TRBJ2-1, with TRBD2 as a possible D gene (7 bases). V was shortened by 5 bases and J by 0 bases, with 17 bases between the two germline ends. The CDR3 has 16 residues. Germline values: CDR1 DFQATT, CDR2 SNEGSKA (reference sequence). Here the CDR3 reads CSALGGTSGSYNEQFF. CDR3 in DNA: TGCAGTGCTCTGGGGGGGACATCGGGCTCCTACAATGAGCAGTTCTTC.

In its sample, this clonotype was seen many times. The chain recombines TRBV20-1 with TRBJ2-7; D possibly corresponds to TRBD1 (6 bases). Germline V gene data show CDR1 as DFQATT and CDR2 as SNEGSKA (reference sequence). This CDR3 has 14 amino acids. V was clipped by 8 bases and J by 0 bases, with 17 bases between them. The CDR3 bases are TGCAGTACCTGGGGTCGGGACAACTCCTACGAGCAGTACTTC. This sequence encodes CSTWGRDNSYEQYF.

In this sample, this clonotype turned up many times. This chain uses TRBV28 with TRBJ2-3; possibly TRBD2 for D (5 bases). V was cut by 6 bases and J by 1 base, with 14 bases left in between. CDR3 length equals 15 residues. Per germline, CDR1 MDHEN and CDR2 SYDVKM. Here the CDR3 reads CASRPEFGGTDTQYF. The CDR3 DNA reads as TGTGCCAGCAGACCAGAGTTCGGGGGCACAGATACGCAGTATTTT.

This clonotype has a handful of counts. This chain joins TRBV20-1 and TRBJ1-5, with D possibly TRBD1 on 6 matching bases. The V end lost 5 bases, the J end lost 3 bases, and 11 bases lay between the germline ends. This CDR3 has 13 amino acids. CDR1 DFQATT and CDR2 SNEGSKA come from the germline V gene (reference sequence). CDR3 coding DNA: TGCAGTGCTCCGGACAGACCCAATCAGCCCCAGCATTTT. This codes for CSAPDRPNQPQHF.

This clonotype was seen ten or more times. The chain recombines TRBV7-3 with TRBJ2-5, with D tentatively TRBD2 (6 bases). The germline V and J ends were trimmed by 1 base and 5 bases, with 11 bases remaining between them. The CDR3 has 14 amino acids. The germline CDR1 and CDR2 sequences are SGHTA and FQGTGA. The CDR3 is CASSLMGGGETQYF. The CDR3 region has the DNA TGTGCCAGCAGCTTAATGGGGGGTGGGGAGACCCAGTACTTC.

This clonotype was seen many times. The genes are TRBV9 and TRBJ1-2; 7 bases map to TRBD1. V lost 3 bases, J lost 3 bases, and 5 bases stayed unmatched. The germline CDR1 and CDR2 sequences are SGDLS and YYNGEE. The CDR3 is made up of 14 amino acids. The chain's CDR3 is CASSEGGGDYGYTF. The CDR3 DNA follows: TGTGCCAGCAGCGAAGGAGGGGGCGACTATGGCTACACCTTC. Full variable domain (missing parts from reference TRBV9 and TRBJ1-2): DSGVTQTPKHLITATGQRVTLRCSPRSGDLSVYWYQQSLDQGLQFLIQYYNGEERAKGNILERFSAQQFPDLHSELNLSSLELGDSALYFCASSEGGGDYGYTFGSGTRLTVV.

This clonotype was detected many times. The V call is TRBV11-3, the J call TRBJ2-1; D is unclear. CDR1 is SGHNT and CDR2 is YENEEA in the germline V gene. This CDR3 contains 14 residues. The V and J ends lost 1 base and 3 bases respectively, with 7 bases between them. CDR3 DNA: TGTGCCAGCAGCTTAGCGATTGGCTACAATGAGCAGTTCTTC. Translation: CASSLAIGYNEQFF.

This clonotype showed up many times. The V and J genes are TRBV7-9 and TRBJ2-7; tentatively, D is TRBD2 (6 bases). Germline V gene data show CDR1 as SEHNR and CDR2 as FQNEAQ (reference sequence). This CDR3 region has 13 residues. Trimming shortened V by 5 bases and J by 9 bases, and 17 bases separated the two germline ends. In nucleotides, the CDR3 is TGTGCCAGCAGCCTTAGGACTATTCCACGGCAGTACTTC. Encoded protein: CASSLRTIPRQYF.

This clonotype was seen more than once but under ten times. The chain is built from TRBV5-4 and TRBJ2-2; 9 bases are shared with TRBD2. Looked up from germline, CDR1 is SGHNT and CDR2 is YYREEE (reference sequence). The CDR3 runs to 16 residues. The V and J ends lost 4 bases and 1 base, in that order; junction bases with no gene match: 5. The CDR3 reads CASSGKTSGNTGELFF. The CDR3 DNA reads as TGTGCCAGCAGCGGAAAGACTAGCGGGAACACCGGGGAGCTGTTTTTT.

This clonotype was seen a few times. The chain uses TRBV15 and TRBJ1-5; D might be TRBD1 (5 bases). Looked up from germline, CDR1 is LNHNV and CDR2 is YYDKDF (reference sequence). Trimming removed 0 bases at V and 15 bases at J, with 15 bases between. This CDR3 spans 13 amino acids. CDR3 DNA: TGTGCCACCAGCAGAGATTTCGCAGGGAGTATGCATTTT. Translated: CATSRDFAGSMHF.

CDR3 nucleotide sequence: TGTGCCACCAGCAGAGATCGAAGCAGGGAGCTGTTTTTT. Protein: CATSRDRSRELFF. The gene calls are TRBV15 and TRBJ2-2; D call uncertain. Looked up from germline, CDR1 is LNHNV and CDR2 is YYDKDF (reference sequence). This CDR3 comprises 13 residues. V gave up 0 bases and J gave up 9 bases, with 8 bases separating them.

This chain uses TRBV20-1 with TRBJ2-1; D gene unclear. Trimming cost V 5 bases and J 9 bases, with 14 bases left between them. The CDR3 has 12 residues. CDR1 DFQATT and CDR2 SNEGSKA come from the germline V gene (reference sequence). CDR3 protein: CSARPGPSEQFF. Written as DNA, the CDR3 is TGCAGTGCTCGGCCTGGCCCCAGTGAGCAGTTCTTC.

This clonotype was found many times. V usage is TRBV6-1 and J usage is TRBJ1-2; 10 positions match TRBD1. Germline values: CDR1 MNHNS, CDR2 SASEGT. V dropped 6 bases and J dropped 6; count of bases not matched to a gene: 7. This CDR3 comprises 14 residues. CDR3 sequence reads: CASRNRQGADGYTF. As DNA, the CDR3 is TGTGCCAGCAGAAATCGACAGGGGGCGGATGGCTACACCTTC.

This clonotype showed up many times. The chain uses TRBV30 and TRBJ2-3, with 7 bases aligning to TRBD1. Germline V lookup: CDR1 GTSNPN, CDR2 SVGIG (reference sequence). V dropped 1 base and J dropped 3; count of bases not matched to a gene: 10. CDR3 length: 16 residues. The CDR3 bases are TGTGCCTGGAGTGCCTGGACAGGTCTCACGACAGATACGCAGTATTTT. Translation: CAWSAWTGLTTDTQYF.